The 20 T cell receptor beta chains listed next were all sequenced from one sample in a study of T cell responses to AZD1222 COVID-19 vaccine. Sequenced by immunoSEQ multiplex PCR; TCRdb stores in-frame clones only, minus some. Of 100,000 to 120,000 clones detected, 85% to 95% appear once; the ten largest clones hold approximately 8%. The sample consisted of peripheral blood, taken on day 0 of AZD1222 vaccination. The receptors originated from an adult in good health.

The chain employs TRBV5-4 and TRBJ1-1; no definite D call. V was clipped by 0 bases and J by 1 base, with 7 bases between them. Germline V CDR1 and CDR2: SGHNT, YYREEE (reference sequence). This CDR3 comprises 14 residues. The CDR3 spells CASSLAYENTEAFF. In nucleotides, the CDR3 is TGTGCCAGCAGCTTGGCGTACGAGAACACTGAAGCTTTCTTT.

The chain is built from TRBV29-1 and TRBJ1-1; the match to TRBD1 covers 9 bases. CDR1 SQVTM and CDR2 ANQGSEA come from the germline V gene. With V trimmed by 0 bases and J by 0 bases, 8 bases remained unmatched. This CDR3 has 17 amino acids. The CDR3 DNA reads as TGCAGCGTTGAAGATATAGAGGACAGGGGAATGAACACTGAAGCTTTCTTT. Translation gives CSVEDIEDRGMNTEAFF.

The CDR3 here is CASSLKQGLGNTIYF. DNA for the CDR3: TGCGCCAGCAGCCTCAAACAGGGTCTCGGAAACACCATATATTTT. The V gene is TRBV4-1, the J gene TRBJ1-3; perhaps TRBD1 as D (6 bases). V was trimmed by 4 bases and J by 4 bases, leaving 14 bases between them. The CDR3 length is 15 residues. CDR1 and CDR2 (germline): MGHRA, YSYEKL.

V and J are TRBV5-6 and TRBJ1-3; D remains ambiguous. This CDR3 spans 14 amino acids. CDR1 and CDR2 from the germline V gene are SGHDT and YYEEEE. V was shortened by 2 bases and J by 3 bases, with 9 bases between the two germline ends. CDR3 DNA sequence: TGTGCCAGCAGCTTCGGCTCAATTGGAAACACCATATATTTT. The encoded protein is CASSFGSIGNTIYF.

V gene TRBV11-3 combines with J gene TRBJ1-3; D call uncertain. Trimming took off 4 bases at V and 0 bases at J, with 13 bases between the two ends. Germline V gene lookup returns CDR1 SGHNT and CDR2 YENEEA. This CDR3 has 16 residues. This CDR3 reads CASSSSLLLSGNTIYF. CDR3 nucleotides: TGTGCCAGCAGCTCCTCCTTACTCCTCTCTGGAAACACCATATATTTT.

The rearrangement joins TRBV10-2 to TRBJ1-2; D gene uncertain. Germline CDR1 reads WSHSY; CDR2 reads SAAADI. The CDR3 totals 13 residues. Between the trimmed V and J ends, which lost 0 bases and 5 bases, there was a span of 7 bases. The chain's CDR3 is CASSESRGYGYTF. The CDR3 region has the DNA TGCGCCAGCAGTGAGTCGCGGGGTTATGGCTACACCTTC.

V is TRBV5-1 and J is TRBJ1-6; D may be TRBD1 (6 bases). This CDR3 contains 16 residues. V was clipped by 4 bases and J by 3 bases, with 14 bases between them. Germline-derived CDR1 and CDR2 are SGHRS and YFSETQ. The CDR3 loop reads CASSGGRTVYNSPLHF. The CDR3 DNA reads TGCGCCAGCAGCGGGGGTAGGACAGTCTATAATTCACCCCTCCACTTT.

V usage is TRBV6-5 and J usage is TRBJ1-1, with D unclear. CDR3 length: 12 residues. CDR1 is MNHEY and CDR2 is SVGAGI in the germline V gene. The V and J ends lost 7 bases and 5 bases respectively, with 11 bases between them. The CDR3 is CASTREGTEAFF. CDR3 coding DNA: TGTGCCAGCACCCGGGAGGGTACTGAAGCTTTCTTT.

The chain couples TRBV15 to TRBJ1-1; 9 bases line up with TRBD1. The CDR3 is 13 residues long. The J segment lost 1 base and the V segment lost 6 bases, leaving 0 bases of the junction unmatched. Per the germline V gene, CDR1 is LNHNV and CDR2 is YYDKDF (reference sequence). CDR3 DNA sequence: TGTGCCACCAGGGGACAGGGGAACACTGAAGCTTTCTTT. Residues: CATRGQGNTEAFF.

This clone was detected only once. The gene calls are TRBV28 and TRBJ1-6; D gene ambiguous. V lost 7 bases, J lost 4 bases, and 14 bases lay in between. Germline CDR1 reads MDHEN; CDR2 reads SYDVKM. This CDR3 region has 15 residues. In nucleotides, the CDR3 is TGTGCCAGCACCGACTCCTTTCTTTATAATTCACCCCTCCACTTT. The encoded protein is CASTDSFLYNSPLHF.

The count of this clone is one. The chain recombines TRBV20-1 with TRBJ1-1, with D uncertain. Germline V lookup: CDR1 DFQATT, CDR2 SNEGSKA (reference sequence). This CDR3 has 11 amino acids. Between the trimmed V and J ends, which lost 4 bases and 2 bases, there was a span of 5 bases. The DNA for the CDR3 is TGCAGTGCTAAGGACAACACTGAAGCTTTCTTT. Translating gives CSAKDNTEAFF.

The chain is built from TRBV7-2 and TRBJ2-3, with 9 positions matching TRBD1. With V trimmed by 8 bases and J by 1 base, 7 bases remained unmatched. This CDR3 has 15 residues. CDR1 is SGHTA and CDR2 is FQGNSA in the germline V gene. CDR3 sequence (DNA): TGTGCCAGCTGTAGAGGGGACAGGGGCACAGATACGCAGTATTTT. Protein sequence: CASCRGDRGTDTQYF.

J is TRBJ1-1 and V is TRBV10-3, with D hard to call. Germline loops: CDR1 ENHRY, CDR2 SYGVKD. Between the trimmed V and J ends, which lost 4 bases and 4 bases, there was a span of 13 bases. CDR3 length: 14 amino acids. The CDR3 is CAISGRESGTEAFF. In DNA form, the CDR3 reads TGTGCCATCAGTGGGCGGGAATCGGGCACTGAAGCTTTCTTT.

The rearrangement uses TRBV5-4 and TRBJ1-2, with D hard to call. The CDR3 consists of 13 residues. Germline loops: CDR1 SGHNT, CDR2 YYREEE (reference sequence). Trimming removed 3 bases at V and 5 bases at J, with 11 bases between. CDR3 protein: CASSYGQEYGYTF. The CDR3 nucleotides are TGTGCCAGCAGCTACGGGCAGGAGTATGGCTACACCTTC.

The chain is built from TRBV5-4 and TRBJ1-3; maybe TRBD1 (5 bases). The CDR3 length is 15 residues. V dropped 3 bases and J dropped 0 bases, with 10 bases sitting between them. CDR1 and CDR2 from the germline V gene are SGHNT and YYREEE (reference sequence). The DNA of the CDR3 is TGTGCCAGCAGCTCCAGGGAGAGCTCTGGAAACACCATATATTTT. This sequence encodes CASSSRESSGNTIYF.

The V gene is TRBV19, the J gene TRBJ1-3; 10 nucleotides line up with TRBD1. The V and J ends lost 10 bases and 4 bases, in that order; junction bases with no gene match: 10. The CDR3 length is 15 residues. Germline-derived CDR1 and CDR2 are LNHDA and SQIVND (reference sequence). The CDR3 here is CATHRQGAKGNTIYF. CDR3 nucleotides: TGTGCCACCCACCGACAGGGGGCGAAAGGAAACACCATATATTTT.

The chain couples TRBV14 to TRBJ1-2, with a tentative D call TRBD1 (6 bases). Deletions cut 2 bases from V and 11 bases from J, with 15 bases between. The CDR3 extends over 13 amino acids. In germline, CDR1 is SGHDN, CDR2 FVKESK. Here the CDR3 reads CASSQTGTLLYTF. Here the CDR3 DNA reads TGTGCCAGCAGCCAAACAGGGACATTATTATACACCTTC.

This clone came up once. J is TRBJ1-2 and V is TRBV11-3; possibly TRBD1 for D (6 bases). The CDR3 totals 13 residues. Germline CDR1 SGHNT, CDR2 YENEEA. V was trimmed by 4 bases and J by 2 bases, leaving 8 bases between them. The CDR3 protein is CASSSTGNYGYTF. CDR3 coding DNA: TGTGCCAGCAGCTCCACAGGGAACTATGGCTACACCTTC.

This sequence joins TRBV6-5 and TRBJ1-1; D may be TRBD1 (6 bases). Germline CDR1 is MNHEY and CDR2 is SVGAGI. V shed 7 bases and J shed 1 base, with 10 bases lying between them. The CDR3 sequence is 13 residues long. DNA of the CDR3: TGTGCCAGCAATCCGGACAGGAACACTGAAGCTTTCTTT. Translation: CASNPDRNTEAFF.

This chain uses TRBV5-1 with TRBJ1-1; 7 bases align to TRBD1. The CDR3 totals 15 residues. Germline V gene sequence: CDR1 SGHRS, CDR2 YFSETQ. Trimming took 4 bases from V and 1 from J; bases not matched to a gene: 7. CDR3 residues: CASSAEGAKNTEAFF. CDR3 in DNA: TGCGCCAGCAGCGCGGAGGGGGCGAAGAACACTGAAGCTTTCTTT. Together with reference TRBV5-1 and TRBJ1-1, the CDR3 gives the full variable domain: KAGVTQTPRYLIKTRGQQVTLSCSPISGHRSVSWYQQTPGQGLQFLFEYFSETQRNKGNFPGRFSGRQFSNSRSEMNVSTLELGDSALYLCASSAEGAKNTEAFFGQGTRLTVV.